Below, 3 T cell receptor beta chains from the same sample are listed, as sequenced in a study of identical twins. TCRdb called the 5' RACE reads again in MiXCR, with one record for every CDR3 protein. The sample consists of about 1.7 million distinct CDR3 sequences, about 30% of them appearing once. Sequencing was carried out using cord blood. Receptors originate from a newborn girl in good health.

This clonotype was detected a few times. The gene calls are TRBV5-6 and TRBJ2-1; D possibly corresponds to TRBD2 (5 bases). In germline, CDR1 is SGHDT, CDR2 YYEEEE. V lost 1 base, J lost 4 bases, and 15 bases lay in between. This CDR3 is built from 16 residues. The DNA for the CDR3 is TGTGCCAGCAGCTTGTTGACCGGGGAAAGATACAATGAGCAGTTCTTC. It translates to CASSLLTGERYNEQFF.

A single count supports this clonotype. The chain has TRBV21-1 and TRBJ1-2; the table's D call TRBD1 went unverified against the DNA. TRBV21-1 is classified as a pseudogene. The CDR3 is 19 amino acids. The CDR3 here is CASSKVPTPFDRANYGYTF. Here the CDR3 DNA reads TGTGCCAGCAGCAAAGTCCCTACCCCCTTCGACAGGGCTAACTATGGCTACACCTTC.

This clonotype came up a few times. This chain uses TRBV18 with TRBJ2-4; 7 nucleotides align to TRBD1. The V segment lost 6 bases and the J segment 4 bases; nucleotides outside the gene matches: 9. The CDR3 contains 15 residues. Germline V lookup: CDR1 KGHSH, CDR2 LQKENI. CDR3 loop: CASSGQWDSKNIQYF. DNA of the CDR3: TGTGCCAGCTCTGGACAGTGGGACAGTAAAAACATTCAGTACTTC.